The next 9 T cell receptor beta chains were all read from a single sample in a study of spatial heterogeneity in lung cancer. From the 5' RACE reads, TCRdb called clonotypes with MiXCR, one entry per CDR3 protein. The table has around 40,000 distinct CDR3 sequences, 4% to 6% seen once. Noted time point: sample taken at primary tumor resection. TCRs were sequenced from unsorted whole RNA of tumor, nontumor lung or PBMC. This material consisted of PBMCs, taken at surgery. The receptors were sampled from a female donor with early-stage non-small cell lung cancer.

The chain employs TRBV20-1 and TRBJ1-3, with D possibly matching TRBD1 (6 bases). V lost 4 bases and J lost 4, with 8 bases in between. The germline V gene has CDR1 DFQATT and CDR2 SNEGSKA (reference sequence). The CDR3 sequence is 12 residues long. The CDR3 protein is CSATGVGNTIYF. CDR3 nucleotides: TGCAGTGCTACAGGGGTAGGAAACACCATATATTTT.

This clonotype appeared many times. The V gene is TRBV3-1, the J gene TRBJ1-6; a weak D match, TRBD1 (6 bases). Germline values: CDR1 LGHDT, CDR2 YNNKEL (reference sequence). This CDR3 has 17 amino acids. Trimming cost V 1 base and J 6 bases, with 16 bases left between them. This CDR3 reads CASSQGGRVGGNSPLHF. DNA of the CDR3: TGTGCCAGCAGCCAAGGCGGCAGGGTAGGGGGTAATTCACCCCTCCACTTT.

This clonotype was counted at least ten times. V and J are TRBV29-1 and TRBJ2-3, with D tentatively TRBD2 (6 bases). The V end was cut by 6 bases, the J end by 1 base, with 11 bases between. The germline V gene encodes CDR1 SQVTM and CDR2 ANQGSEA. CDR3 length: 13 amino acids. DNA of the CDR3: TGCAGCGTCATCCCGGGGGGCACAGATACGCAGTATTTT. Protein: CSVIPGGTDTQYF.

This clonotype was counted between two and nine times. The chain couples TRBV9 to TRBJ1-1; no clear D gene. The CDR3 consists of 15 residues. Germline CDR1 and CDR2: SGDLS and YYNGEE. The V gene lost 4 bases and the J gene lost 2 bases, with 15 bases spanning the gap. DNA for the CDR3: TGTGCCAGCAGCCCTACTGGGCAGGTCAACACTGAAGCTTTCTTT. Translated, it gives CASSPTGQVNTEAFF.

This clonotype was observed at least ten times. The chain combines TRBV9 with TRBJ2-2; D may match TRBD1 or TRBD2 (5 bases each). Trimming pared 0 bases from V and 4 bases from J, leaving 10 bases between. CDR3 size: 15 residues. CDR1 and CDR2 (germline): SGDLS, YYNGEE. The CDR3 sequence is CASSVGGAGTGELFF. In DNA, the CDR3 is TGTGCCAGCAGCGTAGGAGGGGCGGGCACCGGGGAGCTGTTTTTT.

This clonotype showed up many times. The gene calls are TRBV2 and TRBJ1-1, with a tentative D call TRBD1 (5 bases). Germline V CDR1 and CDR2: SNHLY, FYNNEI. The V end lost 6 bases, the J end lost 6 bases, and 20 bases lay between the germline ends. The CDR3 sequence is 15 residues long. CDR3 DNA: TGTGCCAGCAGCGCCAAAGAGGGGTCGGTGGCTGAAGCTTTCTTT. It yields the protein CASSAKEGSVAEAFF.

This clonotype was recorded a few times. This chain connects TRBV7-2 to TRBJ1-1; D is undetermined. Trimming took off 5 bases at V and 0 bases at J, with 10 bases between the two ends. CDR1 and CDR2 from the germline V gene are SGHTA and FQGNSA. The CDR3 extends over 14 amino acids. The CDR3 region has the DNA TGTGCCAGCAGCACTTCTCGCATGAACACTGAAGCTTTCTTT. It encodes CASSTSRMNTEAFF.

The CDR3 here is CASSEWTEYSPLHF. The DNA of the CDR3 is TGTGCCAGCAGTGAATGGACAGAGTACTCACCCCTCCACTTT. The chain uses TRBV25-1 and TRBJ1-6; TRBD1 is a possible D gene (6 bases). Looked up from germline, CDR1 is MGHDK and CDR2 is SYGVNS. The CDR3 consists of 14 residues. Trimming removed 1 base from V and 10 bases from J, with 11 bases in between. Drawing the rest from reference TRBV25-1 and TRBJ1-6, the complete variable domain is EADIYQTPRYLVIGTGKKITLECSQTMGHDKMYWYQQDPGMELHLIHYSYGVNSTEKGDLSSESTVSRIRTEHFPLTLESARPSHTSQYLCASSEWTEYSPLHFGNGTRLTVT.

The CDR3 nucleotides are TGTGCCAGCAGACCTTCCGGGACAGGGGCTAGAGAGCAGTTCTTC. Translating it yields CASRPSGTGAREQFF. The V and J genes are TRBV28 and TRBJ2-1; 10 bases line up with TRBD1. There are 15 residues in the CDR3. CDR1 MDHEN and CDR2 SYDVKM come from the germline V gene. The V and J ends lost 6 bases and 10 bases, in that order; junction bases with no gene match: 12. Filled out from reference TRBV28 and TRBJ2-1, the complete variable domain reads DVKVTQSSRYLVKRTGEKVFLECVQDMDHENMFWYRQDPGLGLRLIYFSYDVKMKEKGDIPEGYSVSREKKERFSLILESASTNQTSMYLCASRPSGTGAREQFFGPGTRLTVL.